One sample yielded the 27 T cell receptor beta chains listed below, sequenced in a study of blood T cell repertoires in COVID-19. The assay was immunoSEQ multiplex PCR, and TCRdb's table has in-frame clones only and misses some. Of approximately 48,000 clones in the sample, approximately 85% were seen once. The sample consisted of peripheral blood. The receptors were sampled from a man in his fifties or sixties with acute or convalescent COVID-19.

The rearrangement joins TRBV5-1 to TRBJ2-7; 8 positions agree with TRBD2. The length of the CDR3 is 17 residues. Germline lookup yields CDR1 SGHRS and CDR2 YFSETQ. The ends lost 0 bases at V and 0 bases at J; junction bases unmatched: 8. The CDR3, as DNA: TGCGCCAGCAGCTTGGCCGGCCTAGCGGGCAACTCCTACGAGCAGTACTTC. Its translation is CASSLAGLAGNSYEQYF. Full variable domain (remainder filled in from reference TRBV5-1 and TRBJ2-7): KAGVTQTPRYLIKTRGQQVTLSCSPISGHRSVSWYQQTPGQGLQFLFEYFSETQRNKGNFPGRFSGRQFSNSRSEMNVSTLELGDSALYLCASSLAGLAGNSYEQYFGPGTRLTVT.

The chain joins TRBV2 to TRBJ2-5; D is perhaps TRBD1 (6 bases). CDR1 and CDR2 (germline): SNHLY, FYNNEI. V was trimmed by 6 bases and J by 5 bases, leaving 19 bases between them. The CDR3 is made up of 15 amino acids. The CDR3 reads CASRDKTGLGETQYF. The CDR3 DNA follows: TGTGCCAGCAGAGACAAGACAGGACTCGGGGAGACCCAGTACTTC.

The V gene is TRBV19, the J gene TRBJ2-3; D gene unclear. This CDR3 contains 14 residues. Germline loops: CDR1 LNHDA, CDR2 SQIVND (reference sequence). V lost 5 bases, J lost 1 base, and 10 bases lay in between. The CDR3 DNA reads TGTGCCAGTAGTCCCCACCGCGGCACAGATACGCAGTATTTT. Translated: CASSPHRGTDTQYF.

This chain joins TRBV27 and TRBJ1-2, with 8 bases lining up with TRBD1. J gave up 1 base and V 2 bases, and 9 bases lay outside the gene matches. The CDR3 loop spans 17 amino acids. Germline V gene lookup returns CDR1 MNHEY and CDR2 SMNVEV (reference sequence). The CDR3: CASSLRVGRGLNYGYTF. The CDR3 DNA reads TGTGCCAGCAGTTTAAGAGTAGGCAGGGGGCTTAACTATGGCTACACCTTC.

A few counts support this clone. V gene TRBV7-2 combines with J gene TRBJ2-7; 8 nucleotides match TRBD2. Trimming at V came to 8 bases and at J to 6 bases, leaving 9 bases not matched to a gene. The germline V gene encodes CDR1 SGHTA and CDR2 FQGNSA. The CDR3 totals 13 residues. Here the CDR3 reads CASVAGTLSEQYF. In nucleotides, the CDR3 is TGTGCCAGCGTAGCGGGAACTCTATCCGAGCAGTACTTC.

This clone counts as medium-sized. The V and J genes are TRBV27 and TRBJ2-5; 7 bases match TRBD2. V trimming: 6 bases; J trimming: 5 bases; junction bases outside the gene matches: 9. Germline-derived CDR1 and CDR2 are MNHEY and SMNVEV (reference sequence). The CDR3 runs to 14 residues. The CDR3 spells CASSPGWGGETQYF. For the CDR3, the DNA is TGTGCCAGCAGCCCGGGGTGGGGAGGGGAGACCCAGTACTTC.

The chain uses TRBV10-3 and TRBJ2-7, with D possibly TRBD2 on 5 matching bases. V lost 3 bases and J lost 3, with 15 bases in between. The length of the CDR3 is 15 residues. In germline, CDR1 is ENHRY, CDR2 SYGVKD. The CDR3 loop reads CAISDAPPGDYEQYF. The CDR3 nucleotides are TGTGCCATCAGTGACGCACCTCCCGGGGACTACGAGCAGTACTTC.

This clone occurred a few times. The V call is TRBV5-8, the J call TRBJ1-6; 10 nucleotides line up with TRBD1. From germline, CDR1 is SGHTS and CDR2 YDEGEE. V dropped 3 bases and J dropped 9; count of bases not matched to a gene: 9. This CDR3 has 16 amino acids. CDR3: CASSSRDRGLSSPLHF. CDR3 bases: TGTGCCAGCAGCTCCAGGGACAGGGGTTTGTCTTCACCCCTCCACTTT.

The CDR3 here is CASSPYRGLNTEAFF. In nucleotides, the CDR3 is TGTGCCAGTAGCCCATACAGGGGGCTGAACACTGAAGCTTTCTTT. The J gene is TRBJ1-1, the V gene TRBV19; 9 bases line up with TRBD1. The V segment lost 6 bases and the J segment 0 bases; nucleotides outside the gene matches: 5. CDR3 length equals 15 residues. CDR1 and CDR2 (germline): LNHDA, SQIVND (reference sequence).

CDR3 residues: CASSRGGASSYNEQFF. CDR3 nucleotide sequence: TGTGCCAGTAGTCGGGGCGGGGCGAGCTCCTACAATGAGCAGTTCTTC. This chain joins TRBV19 and TRBJ2-1; perhaps TRBD2 as D (6 bases). Germline-derived CDR1 and CDR2 are LNHDA and SQIVND (reference sequence). V was cut by 5 bases and J by 0 bases, with 14 bases left in between. CDR3 length: 16 amino acids.

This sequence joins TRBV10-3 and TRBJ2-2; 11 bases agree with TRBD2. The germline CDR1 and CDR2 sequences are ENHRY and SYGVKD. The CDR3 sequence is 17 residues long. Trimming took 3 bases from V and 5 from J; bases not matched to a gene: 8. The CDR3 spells CAISEILAGAGTGELFF. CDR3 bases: TGTGCCATCAGTGAAATACTAGCGGGAGCGGGAACCGGGGAGCTGTTTTTT.

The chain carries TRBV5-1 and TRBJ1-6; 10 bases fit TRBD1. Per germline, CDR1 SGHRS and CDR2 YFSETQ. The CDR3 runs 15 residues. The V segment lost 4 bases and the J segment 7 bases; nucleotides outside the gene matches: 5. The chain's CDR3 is CASSVRQGANSPLHF. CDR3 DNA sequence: TGCGCCAGCAGCGTACGACAGGGGGCAAATTCACCCCTCCACTTT.

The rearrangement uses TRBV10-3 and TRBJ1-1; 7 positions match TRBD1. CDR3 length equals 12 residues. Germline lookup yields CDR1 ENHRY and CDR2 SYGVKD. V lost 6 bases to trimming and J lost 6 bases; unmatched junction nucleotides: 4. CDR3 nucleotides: TGTGCCATCAGCCCTACAGGGGCTGAAGCTTTCTTT. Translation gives CAISPTGAEAFF.

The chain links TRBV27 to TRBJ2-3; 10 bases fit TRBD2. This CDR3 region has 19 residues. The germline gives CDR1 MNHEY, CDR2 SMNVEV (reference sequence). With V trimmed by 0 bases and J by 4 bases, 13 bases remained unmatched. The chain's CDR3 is CASSLSAPSGRPSADTQYF. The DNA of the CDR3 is TGTGCCAGCAGTTTATCGGCCCCTAGCGGGAGACCCTCAGCAGATACGCAGTATTTT.

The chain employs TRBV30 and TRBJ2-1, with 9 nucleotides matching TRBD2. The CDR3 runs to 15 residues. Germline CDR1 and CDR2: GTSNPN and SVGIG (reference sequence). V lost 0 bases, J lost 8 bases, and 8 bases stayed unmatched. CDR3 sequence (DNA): TGTGCCTGGAGTGTAAAGTTAGCGGGAGCGGATGAGCAGTTCTTC. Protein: CAWSVKLAGADEQFF. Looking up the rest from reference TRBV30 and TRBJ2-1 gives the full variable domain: SQTIHQWPATLVQPVGSPLSLECTVEGTSNPNLYWYRQAAGRGLQLLFYSVGIGQISSEVPQNLSASRPQDRQFILSSKKLLLSDSGFYLCAWSVKLAGADEQFFGPGTRLTVL.

The CDR3 region has the DNA TGTGCCAGCAGCTTAGATGGTGGCCCACCCTACGAGCAGTACTTC. Translated, it gives CASSLDGGPPYEQYF. The chain joins TRBV11-2 to TRBJ2-7; the D is unclear. The germline gives CDR1 SGHAT, CDR2 FQNNGV. V was shortened by 0 bases and J by 2 bases, with 11 bases between the two germline ends. This CDR3 is built from 15 residues. The full variable domain, rest sourced from reference TRBV11-2 and TRBJ2-7, is EAGVAQSPRYKIIEKRQSVAFWCNPISGHATLYWYQQILGQGPKLLIQFQNNGVVDDSQLPKDRFSAERLKGVDSTLKIQPAKLEDSAVYLCASSLDGGPPYEQYFGPGTRLTVT.

CDR3 nucleotides: TGTGCCAGCAGCGCCTATAGGAGGAACTATGGCTACACCTTC. It is translated as CASSAYRRNYGYTF. The chain carries TRBV11-2 and TRBJ1-2; D is unclear. Trimming pared 5 bases from V and 2 bases from J, leaving 12 bases between. The germline V gene has CDR1 SGHAT and CDR2 FQNNGV. This CDR3 is 14 amino acids long.

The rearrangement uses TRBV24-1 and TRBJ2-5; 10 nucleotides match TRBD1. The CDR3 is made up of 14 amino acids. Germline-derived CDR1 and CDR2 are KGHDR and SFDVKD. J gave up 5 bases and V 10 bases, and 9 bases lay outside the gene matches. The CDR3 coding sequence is TGTGCCACAGCTACCGGGACAGGGGTTGAGACCCAGTACTTC. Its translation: CATATGTGVETQYF.

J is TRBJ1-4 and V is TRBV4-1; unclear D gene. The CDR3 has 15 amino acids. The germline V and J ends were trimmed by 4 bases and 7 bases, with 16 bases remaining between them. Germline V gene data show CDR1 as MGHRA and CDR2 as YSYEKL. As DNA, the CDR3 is TGCGCCAGCAGCCCCCGGGAGTGGTCAGGTGAAAAACTGTTTTTT. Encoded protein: CASSPREWSGEKLFF.

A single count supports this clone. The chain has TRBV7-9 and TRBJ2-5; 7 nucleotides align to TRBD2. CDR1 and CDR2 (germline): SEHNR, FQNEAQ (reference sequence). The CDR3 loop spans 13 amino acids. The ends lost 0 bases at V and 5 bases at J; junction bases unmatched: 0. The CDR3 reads CASSLAGGETQYF. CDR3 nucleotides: TGTGCCAGCAGCTTAGCGGGGGGGGAGACCCAGTACTTC.

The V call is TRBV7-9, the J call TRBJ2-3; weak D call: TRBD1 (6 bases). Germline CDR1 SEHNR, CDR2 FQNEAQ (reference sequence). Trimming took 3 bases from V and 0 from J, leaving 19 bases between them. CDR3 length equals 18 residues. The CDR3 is CASSLRKGQLPSTDTQYF. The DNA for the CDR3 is TGTGCCAGCAGCTTGCGAAAAGGACAGCTCCCTAGCACAGATACGCAGTATTTT. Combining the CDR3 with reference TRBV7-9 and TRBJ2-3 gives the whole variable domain DTGVSQNPRHKITKRGQNVTFRCDPISEHNRLYWYRQTLGQGPEFLTYFQNEAQLEKSRLLSDRFSAERPKGSFSTLEIQRTEQGDSAMYLCASSLRKGQLPSTDTQYFGPGTRLTVL.

CDR3 residues: CASSPGDRENEKLFF. DNA of the CDR3: TGTGCCAGCAGTCCTGGGGACAGAGAAAATGAAAAACTGTTTTTT. The chain employs TRBV28 and TRBJ1-4, with 7 bases that match TRBD1. The CDR3 is made up of 15 amino acids. The V and J ends lost 5 bases and 5 bases, in that order; junction bases with no gene match: 8. Looked up from germline, CDR1 is MDHEN and CDR2 is SYDVKM.

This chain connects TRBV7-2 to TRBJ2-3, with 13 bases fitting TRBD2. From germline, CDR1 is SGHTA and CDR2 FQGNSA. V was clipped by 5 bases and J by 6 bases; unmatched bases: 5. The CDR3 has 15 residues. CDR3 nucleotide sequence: TGTGCCAGCAGCCTGGGACTAGCGGGAAGCGATACGCAGTATTTT. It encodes CASSLGLAGSDTQYF.

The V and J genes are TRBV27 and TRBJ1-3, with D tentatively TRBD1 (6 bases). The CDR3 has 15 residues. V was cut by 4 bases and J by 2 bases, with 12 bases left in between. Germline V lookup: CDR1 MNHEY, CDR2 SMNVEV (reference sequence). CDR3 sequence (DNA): TGTGCCAGCAGTTCCTCCTGGGGGCCTGGAAACACCATATATTTT. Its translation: CASSSSWGPGNTIYF.

CDR3 in DNA: TGTGCCAGCAGTACAGGGGGCGTGAGGACCGGGGAGCTGTTTTTT. It is translated as CASSTGGVRTGELFF. The V gene is TRBV27, the J gene TRBJ2-2; 9 nucleotides match TRBD1. This CDR3 is 15 amino acids long. In germline, CDR1 is MNHEY, CDR2 SMNVEV (reference sequence). V shed 5 bases and J 5 bases; nucleotides not matched to a gene: 6.

In DNA, the CDR3 is TGCGCCAGCAGCGCCCGGACTAGCGGGGGATCCTACGAGCAGTACTTC. As protein: CASSARTSGGSYEQYF. This chain uses TRBV4-1 with TRBJ2-7; TRBD2 matches 13 bases. This CDR3 has 16 residues. The trim removed 5 bases at V and 1 base at J, leaving 5 bases unmatched. Looked up from germline, CDR1 is MGHRA and CDR2 is YSYEKL.

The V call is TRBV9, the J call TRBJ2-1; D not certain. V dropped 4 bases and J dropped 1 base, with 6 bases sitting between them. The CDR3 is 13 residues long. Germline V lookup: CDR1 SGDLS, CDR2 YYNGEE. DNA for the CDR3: TGTGCCAGCAGCACCACTTCCTACAATGAGCAGTTCTTC. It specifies CASSTTSYNEQFF.